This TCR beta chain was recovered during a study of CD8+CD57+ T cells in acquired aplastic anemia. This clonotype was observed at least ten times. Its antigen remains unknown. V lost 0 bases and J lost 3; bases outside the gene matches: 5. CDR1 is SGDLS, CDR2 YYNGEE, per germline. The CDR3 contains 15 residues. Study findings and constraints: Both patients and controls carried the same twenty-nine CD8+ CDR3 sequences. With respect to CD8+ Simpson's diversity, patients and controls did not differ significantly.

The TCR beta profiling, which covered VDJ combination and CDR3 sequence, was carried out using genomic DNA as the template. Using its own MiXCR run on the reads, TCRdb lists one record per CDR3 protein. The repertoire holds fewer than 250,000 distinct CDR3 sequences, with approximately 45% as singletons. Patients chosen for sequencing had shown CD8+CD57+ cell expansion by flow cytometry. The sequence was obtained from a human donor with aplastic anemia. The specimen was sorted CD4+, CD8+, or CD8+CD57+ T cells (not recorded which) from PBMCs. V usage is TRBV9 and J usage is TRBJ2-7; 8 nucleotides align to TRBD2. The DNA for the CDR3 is TGTGCCAGCAGCGTAGCTGGGACTAGTGGCTACGAGCAGTACTTC. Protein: CASSVAGTSGYEQYF.